This T cell receptor (beta chain) was identified in a study of blood T cell repertoires in COVID-19. This clone has more than one count but fewer than ten. Libraries were prepared by immunoSEQ multiplex PCR; TCRdb keeps only in-frame clonotypes and omits some of them. The sample shows 150,000 or so clones, approximately 86% of them seen only once. This CDR3 is built from 14 residues. Germline lookup yields CDR1 LNHDA and CDR2 SQIVND (reference sequence). Trimming cost V 5 bases and J 8 bases; bases outside gene matches: 5. The receptor's source is a man aged 55 to 70 with COVID-19, enrolled during active disease. This chain links TRBV19 with TRBJ2-4; 11 positions agree with TRBD2. Sequencing was done on a sample of peripheral blood. CDR3 loop: CASSDGLAGYIQYF. DNA of the CDR3: TGTGCCAGTAGTGATGGACTAGCGGGTTACATTCAGTACTTC.